The entry that follows covers one TCR beta chain sequence. Antigen unknown. The data stem from a study of OX40 agonist ivuxolimab in advanced cancers. Looking at the study overall: Two patients with cutaneous melanoma and one with hepatocellular carcinoma, three in total, showed partial responses. Study conclusions and caveats: In the expanded peripheral T cells, antigen specificity was never determined. Some patients without response likewise showed low normalized clonal expansion. Relative to CD4+ cells, CD8+ T cells on average had more expanded clones.

The assay was immunoSEQ multiplex PCR, and TCRdb's table has in-frame clones only and misses some. The table has about 47,000 clones, less than 90% seen once. The CDR3 spans 11 residues. Germline V gene data show CDR1 as SGHVS and CDR2 as FQNEAQ. The V gene lost 7 bases and the J gene lost 4 bases, with 8 bases spanning the gap. Material: CD4+ or CD8+ T cells sorted from blood, obtained in a trial of the OX40 agonist ivuxolimab. This chain uses TRBV7-8 with TRBJ2-7; tentatively, D is TRBD2 (5 bases). This receptor was obtained from an adult with an advanced solid tumor such as melanoma, head and neck, liver or kidney cancer. The CDR3 spells CASTPGYEQYF. The CDR3 nucleotides are TGTGCCAGCACCCCGGGATACGAGCAGTACTTC.